This T cell receptor (beta chain) was sequenced for a study of human T cells and chemical hapten exposure. Time point here: patch test 3, about 24 weeks after DPC sensitization. Treatment here: therapeutic diphenylcyclopropenone sensitization with weekly scalp DPC. From germline, CDR1 is SGHNT and CDR2 YYREEE (reference sequence). The V segment lost 2 bases and the J segment 5 bases; nucleotides outside the gene matches: 4. This CDR3 contains 14 residues. This clonotype was observed a handful of times. Study processing details: From approximately 20,000 to 700,000 TCRs were found per sample, with a median of about 96,000. One entry per CDR3 protein results from TCRdb running MiXCR on the RACE reads. Clone size and V and J calls follow TCRdb, not the original study. The data show over 75,000 distinct CDR3 sequences, approximately 11% seen once.

The sequence was obtained from a woman under 40 with alopecia areata. Some clones in this sample may be carry-over from other donors' samples. The chain combines TRBV5-4 with TRBJ2-3; 8 positions match TRBD2. Here the sequenced sample was whole blood, taken in connection with sensitization to the hapten diphenylcyclopropenone (DPC). The DNA for the CDR3 is TGTGCCAGCAGCTTCAGGAGCGGGGGAGATACGCAGTATTTT. Amino acids: CASSFRSGGDTQYF. The entire variable domain, with the rest obtained from reference TRBV5-4 and TRBJ2-3, is as follows: ETGVTQSPTHLIKTRGQQVTLRCSSQSGHNTVSWYQQALGQGPQFIFQYYREEENGRGNFPPRFSGLQFPNYSSELNVNALELDDSALYLCASSFRSGGDTQYFGPGTRLTVL.